Reported below is one TCR beta chain. Its antigen is not yet known. Base qualities are not at hand, and no much larger clone is one base apart. The CDR3 covers 13 residues, taking in both the cysteine and the phenylalanine. Here the CDR3 DNA is all that survives: 39 bases in frame from base 1. From a lookup of the germline V gene, CDR1 and CDR2 are ENHRY and SYGVKD. Trimming removed 3 bases from V and 5 bases from J, leaving 11 bases between the germline ends. Deep-level sequencing was performed on ex vivo total memory CD4+ samples, with a detection sensitivity of one cell in 200,000. The QIAamp DNA Micro Kit was used to extract genomic DNA from cell pellets, and spectrophotometry was used to check the quantity and purity of the genomic DNA. Amplification of TCR Vbeta CDR3 regions was performed with the immunoSEQ multiplex PCR assay. Sequencing of amplicons was performed on the Illumina HiSeq platform. The retrieved sequences were 87 nucleotides long and included the CDR3 region. As for how the authors treated the data: A unique productive TCR Vbeta nucleotide sequence was defined as a clonotype and was quantified by productive template frequency from ImmunoSEQ Analyzer V3.0. Expanded clonotypes were defined using a threshold set at the top 5th percentile of each repertoire ranked by frequency. Repertoire overlap was calculated as Chao-Jaccard using the R package fossil and displayed by nonmetric multidimensional scaling using the R package MASS. The table was pulled from immuneACCESS by TCRdb, which kept in-frame rearrangements only. Such tables lose some clones; where checked, under half of the loss comes from unresolved V genes, and the rest has no known cause. Clone size and V and J calls were adopted from that table, with D and trimming inferred from the DNA. This sample is represented by some 30,000 clones; 82% of them were singletons. In total, the top ten clones hold over 1.5% of the sample.

This sample is drawn from a study of human CD4 T cells and Enterobacteriaceae (TCRdb year 2020). Findings and caveats that apply to the study as a whole: In ex vivo samples, clonotypes with broad cross-reactivity seemed more expanded than specific clonotypes, as 11 of 19 and about 65% of the roughly 35 fell within the top 5%. The reactivity of ex vivo clonotypes was inferred solely by matching the nucleotide sequences of those clonotypes to CFSE-low cultures from the same donors.

Memory CD4+ T cells, defined as all CD4+ cells other than CD45RA+CCR7+CD95- naive cells, were FACS-sorted on a FACSAria III to a purity of over 95%. Healthy donor blood was obtained from blood donation centers in Switzerland. Total CD4+ T cells and monocytes were enriched by positive selection with CD4 and CD14 magnetic microbeads. CD8+, CD14+, CD16+, CD56+, CD19+ and CD25-bright cells were excluded prior to sorting. In a couple of blood donors, total memory CD4+ T cells were sequenced directly ex vivo to assess in vivo expansion of bacteria-reactive clonotypes. Peripheral blood mononuclear cells were isolated from donor blood using Ficoll-Paque Plus.

This clonotype was sampled from a human donor in good health. The sequence links TRBV10-3 to TRBJ2-7; the D match is possibly TRBD1 or TRBD2, with 6 bases aligned in each. Material: memory CD4+ T cells from blood. According to the study, the label for this sample's cell subset or site signals: total memory CD4 T cells sorted directly ex vivo, unstimulated. The CDR3 in this case is CAISDRGPNEQYF. The nucleotides read TGTGCCATCAGTGATCGGGGGCCTAACGAGCAGTACTTC.